One T cell receptor beta chain is described in this entry. The antigen is undetermined. This sample was included in a study of CXCR3-negative and CXCR3-positive naive CD8 T cells. Study-level findings and limits: Sequencing showed both naive subsets with comparably high diversity, and memory CD8+ cells much lower. Naive cells positive for CXCR3 carried more hydrophobic TRB CDR3s than CXCR3-negative ones.

5' RACE that incorporated UMI labels was used to prepare the TRB cDNA libraries. Using the 5' RACE reads, TCRdb records one entry per CDR3 protein without DNA. The sample data list around 95,000 distinct CDR3 sequences. Per germline, CDR1 LGHNA and CDR2 YNFKEQ. The CDR3 length is 16 residues. The TCR originated in a human donor in good health. Some clones in this sample may be carry-over from other donors' samples. The genes are TRBV4-2 and TRBJ2-2; TCRdb's D gene call, TRBD2, goes unchecked for lack of DNA. The sequenced sample consisted of naive CXCR3+ CD8+ T cells from blood. Subset denoted: CD45RO-CCR7+CD27+CD95- naive CD8+ T cells expressing CXCR3 (TNR3+). CDR3 in amino acids: CASSQRGGADGGELFF.